These T cell receptor beta chains were read from a single sample in a study of T cell responses to AZD1222 COVID-19 vaccine. Assay: immunoSEQ multiplex PCR; the TCRdb copy retains only in-frame clones and omits some. The table records under 150,000 clones, 75% to 95% of them present only once. This material consisted of peripheral blood, taken on day 0 of AZD1222 vaccination. These receptor sequences come from an adult in good health. The CDR3 runs from the conserved cysteine through the conserved F or W. The D gene is left open where the match is weak. Rows give clone size only sometimes, using once, few, many, or a class for an expanded clone.

CDR3 protein: CASSYSFSPISGSYNEQFF
CDR3 DNA: TGTGCCAGCAGTTACTCATTCTCTCCCATTAGCGGGAGTTACAATGAGCAGTTCTTC
D gene: TRBD2
clone size: once
J gene: TRBJ2-1
V gene: TRBV6-2/TRBV6-3

CDR3 protein: CASNQGAVNEKLFF
CDR3 DNA: TGCGCCAGCAACCAGGGGGCGGTTAATGAAAAACTGTTTTTT
D gene: TRBD1
clone size: once
J gene: TRBJ1-4
V gene: TRBV5-1

CDR3 protein: CASSSGQGTGDEQFF
CDR3 DNA: TGTGCCAGCAGCTCCGGACAGGGAACCGGCGATGAGCAGTTCTTC
D gene: TRBD1
clone size: .
J gene: TRBJ2-1
V gene: TRBV5-8

CDR3 protein: CASSDSTGRTEGQPNTEAFF
CDR3 DNA: TGTGCCAGCAGTGACTCCACCGGGCGGACGGAGGGACAGCCGAACACTGAAGCTTTCTTT
D gene: TRBD1
clone size: .
J gene: TRBJ1-1
V gene: TRBV6-4

CDR3 protein: CASSPQGVGTEAFF
CDR3 DNA: TGTGCCAGCTCACCCCAGGGGGTCGGCACTGAAGCTTTCTTT
D gene: TRBD1
clone size: .
J gene: TRBJ1-1
V gene: TRBV18

CDR3 protein: CASSIIRGSEQYF
CDR3 DNA: TGTGCCAGTAGTATAATCAGGGGGAGCGAGCAGTACTTC
D gene: TRBD1
clone size: .
J gene: TRBJ2-7
V gene: TRBV19

CDR3 protein: CAKGTDAGGEQYF
CDR3 DNA: TGTGCCAAGGGGACGGATGCCGGCGGCGAGCAGTACTTC
D gene: .
clone size: .
J gene: TRBJ2-7
V gene: TRBV7-2

CDR3 protein: CATSRDTGDVYSNQPQHF
CDR3 DNA: TGTGCCACCAGCAGAGATACGGGGGACGTCTATAGCAATCAGCCCCAGCATTTT
D gene: .
clone size: .
J gene: TRBJ1-5
V gene: TRBV15

CDR3 protein: CASTFDAGESEKLFF
CDR3 DNA: TGTGCCAGCACCTTTGACGCAGGGGAGAGTGAAAAACTGTTTTTT
D gene: .
clone size: .
J gene: TRBJ1-4
V gene: TRBV2

CDR3 protein: CASSLGRNTEAFF
CDR3 DNA: TGTGCCAGCAGCTTGGGCAGGAACACTGAAGCTTTCTTT
D gene: .
clone size: .
J gene: TRBJ1-1
V gene: TRBV11-2

CDR3 protein: CASSEYHRGDYGYTF
CDR3 DNA: TGTGCCAGCAGTGAATACCACAGGGGGGACTATGGCTACACCTTC
D gene: TRBD1
clone size: .
J gene: TRBJ1-2
V gene: TRBV6-1

CDR3 protein: CITTPGQENEKLFF
CDR3 DNA: TGCATCACTACTCCGGGACAGGAGAATGAAAAACTGTTTTTT
D gene: TRBD1
clone size: .
J gene: TRBJ1-4
V gene: TRBV29-1

CDR3 protein: CASSYQGGGEKLFF
CDR3 DNA: TGTGCCAGCAGTTACCAGGGTGGTGGCGAAAAACTGTTTTTT
D gene: .
clone size: .
J gene: TRBJ1-4
V gene: TRBV6-2/TRBV6-3

CDR3 protein: CASSYLRAANTGELFF
CDR3 DNA: TGTGCCAGCAGTTACTTGCGGGCCGCGAACACCGGGGAGCTGTTTTTT
D gene: .
clone size: .
J gene: TRBJ2-2
V gene: TRBV6-5

CDR3 protein: CAWSVNLLTVGAFF
CDR3 DNA: TGTGCCTGGAGTGTGAACCTGCTTACCGTGGGAGCTTTCTTT
D gene: .
clone size: .
J gene: TRBJ1-1
V gene: TRBV30

CDR3 protein: CASSPGLRGRAGETDTQYF
CDR3 DNA: TGTGCCAGCAGCCCGGGGTTACGAGGGAGGGCCGGGGAGACAGATACGCAGTATTTT
D gene: TRBD2
clone size: .
J gene: TRBJ2-3
V gene: TRBV5-4

CDR3 protein: CASSSLRGTAEAFF
CDR3 DNA: TGTGCCAGCAGCTCCCTCCGAGGCACAGCTGAAGCTTTCTTT
D gene: .
clone size: .
J gene: TRBJ1-1
V gene: TRBV11-2

CDR3 protein: CAAGGTANYEQYF
CDR3 DNA: TGTGCCGCAGGAGGGACAGCTAACTACGAGCAGTACTTC
D gene: .
clone size: once
J gene: TRBJ2-7
V gene: TRBV30

CDR3 protein: CASSAGQSYYNSPLHF
CDR3 DNA: TGCGCCAGCAGCGCGGGACAGTCTTACTATAATTCACCCCTCCACTTT
D gene: TRBD1
clone size: .
J gene: TRBJ1-6
V gene: TRBV5-1

CDR3 protein: CASSIPGPGELFF
CDR3 DNA: TGTGCCAGCAGTATCCCGGGACCCGGGGAGCTGTTTTTT
D gene: .
clone size: .
J gene: TRBJ2-2
V gene: TRBV12-3/TRBV12-4

CDR3 protein: CASSLQTRGGHQPQHF
CDR3 DNA: TGTGCCAGCAGCCTGCAGACCCGGGGGGGGCATCAGCCCCAGCATTTT
D gene: .
clone size: .
J gene: TRBJ1-5
V gene: TRBV5-5

CDR3 protein: CASKLLGNPGANVLTF
CDR3 DNA: TGTGCCAGCAAACTTCTGGGGAACCCTGGGGCCAACGTCCTGACTTTC
D gene: .
clone size: .
J gene: TRBJ2-6
V gene: TRBV7-9

CDR3 protein: CASSTGTGHTDTQYF
CDR3 DNA: TGTGCCAGTAGTACCGGGACAGGACACACAGATACGCAGTATTTT
D gene: TRBD1
clone size: many
J gene: TRBJ2-3
V gene: TRBV19

CDR3 protein: CASSQGPGGRETQYF
CDR3 DNA: TGCGCCAGCAGCCAAGGCCCAGGGGGTCGGGAGACCCAGTACTTC
D gene: TRBD1
clone size: .
J gene: TRBJ2-5
V gene: TRBV4-3

CDR3 protein: CASSLGRRQGGEQYF
CDR3 DNA: TGTGCCAGCAGCTTAGGTCGTCGGCAGGGAGGCGAGCAGTACTTC
D gene: .
clone size: once
J gene: TRBJ2-7
V gene: TRBV7-2

CDR3 protein: CASSQDPRDNEKLFF
CDR3 DNA: TGTGCCAGCAGCCAAGATCCGCGGGACAATGAAAAACTGTTTTTT
D gene: .
clone size: once
J gene: TRBJ1-4
V gene: TRBV3-1/TRBV3-2

CDR3 protein: CAISESQGLSGNTIYF
CDR3 DNA: TGTGCCATCAGTGAGTCCCAGGGGCTCTCTGGAAACACCATATATTTT
D gene: .
clone size: .
J gene: TRBJ1-3
V gene: TRBV10-3

CDR3 protein: CASSLAVGTEAFF
CDR3 DNA: TGTGCCAGCAGCTTAGCGGTGGGGACTGAAGCTTTCTTT
D gene: .
clone size: .
J gene: TRBJ1-1
V gene: TRBV11-3

CDR3 protein: CASSLEPTGFIEKLFF
CDR3 DNA: TGCGCCAGCAGCCTAGAGCCGACAGGTTTTATTGAAAAACTGTTTTTT
D gene: .
clone size: .
J gene: TRBJ1-4
V gene: TRBV4-1

CDR3 protein: CASSLDVGGSYEQYF
CDR3 DNA: TGTGCCAGCAGCTTAGATGTCGGGGGGTCCTACGAGCAGTACTTC
D gene: TRBD2
clone size: .
J gene: TRBJ2-7
V gene: TRBV7-2

CDR3 protein: CASSSKHLNTEAFF
CDR3 DNA: TGTGCCAGCAGTTCAAAACATCTGAACACTGAAGCTTTCTTT
D gene: .
clone size: .
J gene: TRBJ1-1
V gene: TRBV6-6

CDR3 protein: CATSRGGSGYEQYF
CDR3 DNA: TGTGCCACCAGCCGAGGGGGATCGGGCTACGAGCAGTACTTC
D gene: .
clone size: .
J gene: TRBJ2-7
V gene: TRBV15

CDR3 protein: CASSQARVNTEAFF
CDR3 DNA: TGTGCCAGCAGCCAAGCCCGGGTTAACACTGAAGCTTTCTTT
D gene: .
clone size: .
J gene: TRBJ1-1
V gene: TRBV14

CDR3 protein: CASSQQGADGYTF
CDR3 DNA: TGCGCCAGCAGCCAACAGGGGGCTGACGGCTACACCTTC
D gene: TRBD1
clone size: .
J gene: TRBJ1-2
V gene: TRBV5-1

CDR3 protein: CATSDPGQGPEKLFF
CDR3 DNA: TGTGCCACCAGTGACCCGGGACAGGGACCTGAAAAACTGTTTTTT
D gene: TRBD1
clone size: .
J gene: TRBJ1-4
V gene: TRBV24-1

CDR3 protein: CASSPTGQGNYGYTF
CDR3 DNA: TGTGCCAGTAGTCCGACGGGACAGGGTAACTATGGCTACACCTTC
D gene: TRBD1
clone size: .
J gene: TRBJ1-2
V gene: TRBV19

CDR3 protein: CASSSMQGPQETQYF
CDR3 DNA: TGTGCCAGCAGTTCTATGCAGGGCCCCCAAGAGACCCAGTACTTC
D gene: .
clone size: .
J gene: TRBJ2-5
V gene: TRBV6-5

CDR3 protein: CASSLGLAGRKNIQYF
CDR3 DNA: TGTGCCAGCAGCTTAGGACTAGCGGGGAGGAAAAACATTCAGTACTTC
D gene: TRBD2
clone size: .
J gene: TRBJ2-4
V gene: TRBV7-9

CDR3 protein: CASSKWWLGSYNEQFF
CDR3 DNA: TGTGCCAGCAGCAAATGGTGGCTAGGATCTTACAATGAGCAGTTCTTC
D gene: .
clone size: once
J gene: TRBJ2-1
V gene: TRBV21-1

CDR3 protein: CAITRTSGTDEQFF
CDR3 DNA: TGTGCCATCACCAGGACTAGCGGGACCGATGAGCAGTTCTTC
D gene: TRBD2
clone size: .
J gene: TRBJ2-1
V gene: TRBV10-3

CDR3 protein: CASSLRGAGRNYGYTF
CDR3 DNA: TGTGCCAGCAGCCTCCGAGGGGCAGGGCGTAACTATGGCTACACCTTC
D gene: .
clone size: .
J gene: TRBJ1-2
V gene: TRBV11-2

CDR3 protein: CSARLNSEQFF
CDR3 DNA: TGCAGTGCTAGACTCAATAGTGAGCAGTTCTTC
D gene: .
clone size: .
J gene: TRBJ2-1
V gene: TRBV20-1

CDR3 protein: CASSFGPDGNTIYF
CDR3 DNA: TGTGCCAGCAGCTTTGGTCCAGATGGAAACACCATATATTTT
D gene: .
clone size: .
J gene: TRBJ1-3
V gene: TRBV11-2

CDR3 protein: CASSLGQGANTEAFF
CDR3 DNA: TGTGCCAGCAGCTTGGGGCAGGGGGCGAACACTGAAGCTTTCTTT
D gene: TRBD1
clone size: .
J gene: TRBJ1-1
V gene: TRBV5-6

CDR3 protein: CATSGRERYEQYF
CDR3 DNA: TGTGCCACCAGCGGGCGGGAGCGATACGAGCAGTACTTC
D gene: TRBD2
clone size: few
J gene: TRBJ2-7
V gene: TRBV24-1

CDR3 protein: CASSELGRREWGDSPLHF
CDR3 DNA: TGTGCCAGCAGTGAATTGGGCCGGCGGGAGTGGGGGGATTCACCCCTCCACTTT
D gene: .
clone size: few
J gene: TRBJ1-6
V gene: TRBV2

CDR3 protein: CASSPMDRGTYEQFF
CDR3 DNA: TGTGCCAGCAGCCCCATGGACAGGGGAACGTATGAGCAGTTCTTC
D gene: TRBD1
clone size: .
J gene: TRBJ2-1
V gene: TRBV7-9

CDR3 protein: CASSPGTPYEQYF
CDR3 DNA: TGTGCCAGTAGTCCCGGGACTCCTTACGAGCAGTACTTC
D gene: .
clone size: .
J gene: TRBJ2-7
V gene: TRBV19

CDR3 protein: CASSLYGQGREETQYF
CDR3 DNA: TGTGCCAGCAGCTTATATGGACAGGGAAGGGAAGAGACCCAGTACTTC
D gene: TRBD1
clone size: .
J gene: TRBJ2-5
V gene: TRBV7-3

CDR3 protein: CASSWAFRSRGQETQYF
CDR3 DNA: TGTGCCAGCAGTTGGGCTTTTAGGAGTAGGGGCCAAGAGACCCAGTACTTC
D gene: .
clone size: few
J gene: TRBJ2-5
V gene: TRBV7-6